This is a list of T cell receptor beta chains from one sample in a study of blood T cell repertoires in COVID-19. Some clones are missing from TCRdb's copy, which holds only in-frame ones; the method was immunoSEQ multiplex PCR. The sample holds around 72,000 clones, about 87% seen once. The sequenced material came from peripheral blood. The source of these receptors is a woman aged 45-65 years with acute or convalescent COVID-19. Each CDR3 is given with its conserved first and last residue. Each record gives: CDR3 length, V gene, clone size, D gene, J gene, CDR3 protein, CDR3 DNA. A D gene is named only where the DNA matches it firmly. Clone size, where shown, is once, few, many, or a class for clones that have expanded.

12,TRBV5-6,NA,NA,TRBJ1-2,CASSLGDYGYTF,TGTGCCAGCAGCTTGGGAGACTATGGCTACACCTTC
14,TRBV6-5,few,NA,TRBJ1-4,CASRRGSANEKLFF,TGTGCCAGCCGACGGGGGTCCGCTAATGAAAAACTGTTTTTT
12,TRBV7-9,once,NA,TRBJ2-3,CASTLAAGTQYF,TGTGCCAGCACCTTGGCCGCCGGTACGCAGTATTTT
17,TRBV7-9,NA,TRBD2,TRBJ2-2,CASSTDGAGGRHGELFF,TGTGCCAGCAGCACTGACGGCGCGGGGGGGCGTCACGGGGAGCTGTTTTTT
17,TRBV27,NA,TRBD1,TRBJ2-2,CASSLSRGPKFTGELFF,TGTGCCAGCAGTTTATCGAGGGGGCCCAAATTCACCGGGGAGCTGTTTTTT
16,TRBV15,NA,TRBD2,TRBJ2-1,CATATSGERERGEQFF,TGTGCCACGGCGACTAGCGGTGAGAGGGAGCGGGGTGAGCAGTTCTTC
15,TRBV27,NA,TRBD1,TRBJ2-7,CASSFLGQGAGEQYF,TGTGCCAGCAGTTTCTTAGGACAGGGGGCGGGGGAGCAGTACTTC
14,TRBV5-1,NA,TRBD1,TRBJ1-6,CASSRGQNNSPLHF,TGCGCCAGCAGCCGGGGACAGAATAATTCACCCCTCCACTTT
18,TRBV28,NA,TRBD2,TRBJ2-5,CASSYGTSGRAPGETQYF,TGTGCCAGCAGTTACGGGACTAGCGGGAGGGCCCCCGGAGAGACCCAGTACTTC
15,TRBV4-2,NA,NA,TRBJ1-1,CASSQPGHQNTEAFF,TGTGCCAGCAGCCAACCGGGACACCAGAACACTGAAGCTTTCTTT
16,TRBV7-9,few,NA,TRBJ2-7,CASSSTTGLSSYEQYF,TGTGCCAGCAGCTCGACAACAGGGCTCAGCTCCTACGAGCAGTACTTC
16,TRBV6-6,NA,TRBD1,TRBJ1-5,CASSYSGQVLNQPQHF,TGTGCCAGCAGTTACTCCGGACAGGTGCTCAATCAGCCCCAGCATTTT
15,TRBV15,NA,NA,TRBJ1-1,CATSRESGRGTEAFF,TGTGCCACCAGCAGAGAATCTGGTCGGGGCACTGAAGCTTTCTTT
13,TRBV30,NA,NA,TRBJ1-2,CAWSHQGIDGYTF,TGTGCCTGGAGTCATCAGGGAATCGATGGCTACACCTTC
14,TRBV2,NA,NA,TRBJ1-3,CASSARGSGNTIYF,TGTGCCAGCAGCGCCAGGGGTTCTGGAAACACCATATATTTT
14,TRBV19,NA,TRBD1,TRBJ1-2,CASNPRGAGYGYTF,TGTGCCAGCAACCCCAGGGGGGCGGGCTATGGCTACACCTTC
14,TRBV6-4,NA,NA,TRBJ1-1,CASRRGGLADEAFF,TGTGCCAGCAGGCGGGGGGGCTTGGCTGATGAAGCTTTCTTT
15,TRBV9,NA,NA,TRBJ2-7,CASSPPTGSTYEQYF,TGTGCCAGCAGCCCCCCAACAGGGTCGACCTACGAGCAGTACTTC
16,TRBV6-2/TRBV6-3,NA,NA,TRBJ1-1,CASSPRRQNSGAEAFF,TGTGCCAGCAGTCCACGCCGTCAAAACAGCGGCGCTGAAGCTTTCTTT
14,TRBV27,NA,NA,TRBJ2-7,CASRNRQSLEEQYF,TGTGCCAGCAGGAATAGACAGAGTCTGGAAGAGCAGTACTTC
15,TRBV7-2,NA,NA,TRBJ1-6,CASSASGGSNSPLHF,TGTGCCAGCAGCGCCTCCGGGGGGAGCAATTCACCCCTCCACTTT
15,TRBV18,NA,TRBD1,TRBJ1-2,CASSPDTQGAYGYTF,TGTGCCAGCTCACCGGACACACAGGGGGCCTATGGCTACACCTTC
17,TRBV6-1,NA,NA,TRBJ1-1,CASRAEGWGGTNTEAFF,TGTGCCAGCCGTGCGGAGGGATGGGGGGGGACGAACACTGAAGCTTTCTTT
13,TRBV2,NA,NA,TRBJ1-5,CASRSTGNQPQHF,TGTGCCAGCAGGAGTACTGGCAATCAGCCCCAGCATTTT
15,TRBV2,NA,NA,TRBJ2-2,CASSERRAGAGELFF,TGTGCCAGCAGTGAAAGGCGGGCTGGGGCCGGGGAGCTGTTTTTT
14,TRBV15,NA,NA,TRBJ1-4,CATSTLGANEKLFF,TGTGCCACCAGTACGCTTGGAGCTAATGAAAAACTGTTTTTT
17,TRBV28,NA,NA,TRBJ2-7,CASSLSTVSPSSYEQYF,TGTGCCAGCAGTTTGTCGACAGTTTCACCTTCCTCCTACGAGCAGTACTTC
15,TRBV29-1,NA,TRBD2,TRBJ2-7,CSVEAGGRSSYEQYF,TGCAGCGTTGAAGCGGGAGGGCGTTCCTCCTACGAGCAGTACTTC